These 5 T cell receptor beta chains were sequenced from one sample in a study of beta chain features in type 1 diabetes. Study-level results: In all four CD4+ subsets, TCRB CDR3 length was significantly, moderately reduced in type 1 diabetes.

Expressed TCRB transcripts were sequenced because the entire RNA isolate underwent reverse transcription. Clones were read by immunoSEQ multiplex PCR, and TCRdb kept only the in-frame ones, dropping some. This table has about 160,000 clones, around 8.4% appearing once. No antigen is known for these receptors. Sample: central memory CD4+ T cells from blood. The receptors here all came from a woman in her late teens or twenties with type 1 diabetes.

This clone was counted only a few times. V is TRBV29-1 and J is TRBJ1-3; D is ambiguous. Trimming cost V 4 bases and J 0 bases, with 10 bases left between them. This CDR3 region has 14 residues. The germline V gene encodes CDR1 SQVTM and CDR2 ANQGSEA. The CDR3 loop reads CSVGGDFSGNTIYF. CDR3 bases: TGCAGCGTTGGCGGGGATTTCTCTGGAAACACCATATATTTT.

This clone was detected only a few times. CDR3 sequence: CASSPGQGAEQYF. The CDR3 DNA reads as TGTGCCAGCTCGCCGGGACAGGGAGCCGAGCAGTACTTC. This chain connects TRBV18 to TRBJ2-7; 9 bases fit TRBD1. V lost 6 bases, J lost 6 bases, and 6 bases stayed unmatched. Germline V gene data show CDR1 as KGHSH and CDR2 as LQKENI. There are 13 residues in the CDR3.

This clone was seen more than once but under ten times. The rearrangement links TRBV18 to TRBJ2-2; 8 bases fit TRBD1. The CDR3 is 14 amino acids. CDR1 and CDR2 (germline): KGHSH, LQKENI. Unmatched junction bases numbered 8, after V lost 7 bases and J lost 7 bases. CDR3 nucleotides: TGTGCCAGCTTTCCACAGGGGGACAGCGGGGAGCTGTTTTTT. This sequence encodes CASFPQGDSGELFF.

This chain links TRBV18 with TRBJ1-1, with a tentative D call TRBD1 (6 bases). CDR3 length: 13 amino acids. Germline CDR1 KGHSH, CDR2 LQKENI. V shed 6 bases and J shed 1 base, with 9 bases lying between them. CDR3 coding DNA: TGTGCCAGCTCCGGGACACAGAACACTGAAGCTTTCTTT. This sequence encodes CASSGTQNTEAFF.

This clone was observed a few times. This chain joins TRBV27 and TRBJ1-5; D not certain. The CDR3 has 14 amino acids. In germline, CDR1 is MNHEY, CDR2 SMNVEV (reference sequence). Trimming stripped 3 bases from V and 2 bases from J, with 8 bases between. The CDR3 bases are TGTGCCAGCAGTTTCTGGGCCGGCAATCAGCCCCAGCATTTT. Translation gives CASSFWAGNQPQHF.